Listed below are T cell receptor beta chains from one sample, sequenced in a study of CD8+ T cells in alopecia areata. Method: immunoSEQ multiplex PCR; TCRdb's copy keeps in-frame clones and lacks some. The profile shows some 180,000 clones, roughly 53% of them singletons. The sequences come from CD8+ T cells sorted from blood, collected at week 24, from a patient treated with tofacitinib. These receptors were taken from a human donor with alopecia areata. Both conserved end residues are part of each CDR3. The size of a clone is reported for some rows only, either as once, few or many, or as a class for expanded clones.

cdr3_aa: CSVDNRDGRGYTF; cdr3_length: 13; v_call: TRBV29-1; clone_size: NA; j_call: TRBJ1-2
cdr3_aa: CASSIGTGVNEQYF; cdr3_length: 14; v_call: TRBV5-1; clone_size: NA; j_call: TRBJ2-7
cdr3_aa: CASSPPGQGLRDTQYF; cdr3_length: 16; v_call: TRBV7-9; clone_size: few; j_call: TRBJ2-3
cdr3_aa: CASSTRDIRFQPQHF; cdr3_length: 15; v_call: TRBV5-1; clone_size: NA; j_call: TRBJ1-5
cdr3_aa: CASSLDGQGGRNEQFF; cdr3_length: 16; v_call: TRBV5-6; clone_size: NA; j_call: TRBJ2-1
cdr3_aa: CASSPGHERGEQYF; cdr3_length: 14; v_call: TRBV5-1; clone_size: NA; j_call: TRBJ2-7
cdr3_aa: CASSEAEQGHNGYTF; cdr3_length: 15; v_call: TRBV2; clone_size: NA; j_call: TRBJ1-2
cdr3_aa: CASSQVGTGIRDTQYF; cdr3_length: 16; v_call: TRBV4-3; clone_size: NA; j_call: TRBJ2-3
cdr3_aa: CASNNLGTPKGYEQFF; cdr3_length: 16; v_call: TRBV5-4; clone_size: NA; j_call: TRBJ2-1
cdr3_aa: CSAGQGVTNEQFF; cdr3_length: 13; v_call: TRBV29-1; clone_size: few; j_call: TRBJ2-1
cdr3_aa: CASSHGTFNYGYTF; cdr3_length: 14; v_call: TRBV25-1; clone_size: NA; j_call: TRBJ1-2
cdr3_aa: CASSSDSTDTQYF; cdr3_length: 13; v_call: TRBV30; clone_size: NA; j_call: TRBJ2-3
cdr3_aa: CASSFGTGSSYEQYF; cdr3_length: 15; v_call: TRBV7-2; clone_size: NA; j_call: TRBJ2-7
cdr3_aa: CAISDRSGELFF; cdr3_length: 12; v_call: TRBV10-3; clone_size: NA; j_call: TRBJ2-2
cdr3_aa: CSVDSQNTEAFF; cdr3_length: 12; v_call: TRBV29-1; clone_size: NA; j_call: TRBJ1-1
cdr3_aa: CASSPSGTSGELDTQYF; cdr3_length: 17; v_call: TRBV5-1; clone_size: NA; j_call: TRBJ2-3
cdr3_aa: CASSRTGTNSPLHF; cdr3_length: 14; v_call: TRBV19; clone_size: NA; j_call: TRBJ1-6
cdr3_aa: CASSYPGQGGGYTF; cdr3_length: 14; v_call: TRBV7-9; clone_size: NA; j_call: TRBJ1-2
cdr3_aa: CASSESGLANPTDTQYF; cdr3_length: 17; v_call: TRBV6-4; clone_size: NA; j_call: TRBJ2-3
cdr3_aa: CATLQVNTEAFF; cdr3_length: 12; v_call: TRBV7-9; clone_size: NA; j_call: TRBJ1-1
cdr3_aa: CASSEKGQGRNQPQHF; cdr3_length: 16; v_call: TRBV5-6; clone_size: NA; j_call: TRBJ1-5
cdr3_aa: CASSLEVSGELFF; cdr3_length: 13; v_call: TRBV5-1; clone_size: NA; j_call: TRBJ2-2
cdr3_aa: CASRIPKGGRREKLFF; cdr3_length: 16; v_call: TRBV2; clone_size: NA; j_call: TRBJ1-4
cdr3_aa: CASRNTDTQYF; cdr3_length: 11; v_call: TRBV19; clone_size: NA; j_call: TRBJ2-3